This T cell receptor beta chain was captured by sequencing in a study of T-cell memory formation after mild COVID-19. About the research overall: The TCR clusters were mostly specific to one donor.

TCRdb ran MiXCR on the 5' RACE reads and lists one entry per CDR3 protein. Of about 360,000 distinct CDR3 sequences in the sample, over 10% were seen once. This clonotype turned up a few times. Antigen: not known. The study, taken as a whole, reports: A subset of responding clones appeared in pre-infection memory, suggesting cross-reactive memory joined.

Germline values: CDR1 LGHNA, CDR2 YSLEER. V was cut by 0 bases and J by 9 bases, with 14 bases left in between. The length of the CDR3 is 14 residues. The chain couples TRBV4-3 to TRBJ1-2; D is perhaps TRBD1 (5 bases). This clonotype was sampled from a young man who had mild COVID-19 (a few samples of this study predate the infection). Cell type and time point are not known. What was sequenced was PBMCs or a T cell subset sorted from them (not recorded which). The CDR3 DNA reads as TGCGCCAGCAGCCAAGATGGGCAGGGAGGACGCTACACCTTC. Translation: CASSQDGQGGRYTF.